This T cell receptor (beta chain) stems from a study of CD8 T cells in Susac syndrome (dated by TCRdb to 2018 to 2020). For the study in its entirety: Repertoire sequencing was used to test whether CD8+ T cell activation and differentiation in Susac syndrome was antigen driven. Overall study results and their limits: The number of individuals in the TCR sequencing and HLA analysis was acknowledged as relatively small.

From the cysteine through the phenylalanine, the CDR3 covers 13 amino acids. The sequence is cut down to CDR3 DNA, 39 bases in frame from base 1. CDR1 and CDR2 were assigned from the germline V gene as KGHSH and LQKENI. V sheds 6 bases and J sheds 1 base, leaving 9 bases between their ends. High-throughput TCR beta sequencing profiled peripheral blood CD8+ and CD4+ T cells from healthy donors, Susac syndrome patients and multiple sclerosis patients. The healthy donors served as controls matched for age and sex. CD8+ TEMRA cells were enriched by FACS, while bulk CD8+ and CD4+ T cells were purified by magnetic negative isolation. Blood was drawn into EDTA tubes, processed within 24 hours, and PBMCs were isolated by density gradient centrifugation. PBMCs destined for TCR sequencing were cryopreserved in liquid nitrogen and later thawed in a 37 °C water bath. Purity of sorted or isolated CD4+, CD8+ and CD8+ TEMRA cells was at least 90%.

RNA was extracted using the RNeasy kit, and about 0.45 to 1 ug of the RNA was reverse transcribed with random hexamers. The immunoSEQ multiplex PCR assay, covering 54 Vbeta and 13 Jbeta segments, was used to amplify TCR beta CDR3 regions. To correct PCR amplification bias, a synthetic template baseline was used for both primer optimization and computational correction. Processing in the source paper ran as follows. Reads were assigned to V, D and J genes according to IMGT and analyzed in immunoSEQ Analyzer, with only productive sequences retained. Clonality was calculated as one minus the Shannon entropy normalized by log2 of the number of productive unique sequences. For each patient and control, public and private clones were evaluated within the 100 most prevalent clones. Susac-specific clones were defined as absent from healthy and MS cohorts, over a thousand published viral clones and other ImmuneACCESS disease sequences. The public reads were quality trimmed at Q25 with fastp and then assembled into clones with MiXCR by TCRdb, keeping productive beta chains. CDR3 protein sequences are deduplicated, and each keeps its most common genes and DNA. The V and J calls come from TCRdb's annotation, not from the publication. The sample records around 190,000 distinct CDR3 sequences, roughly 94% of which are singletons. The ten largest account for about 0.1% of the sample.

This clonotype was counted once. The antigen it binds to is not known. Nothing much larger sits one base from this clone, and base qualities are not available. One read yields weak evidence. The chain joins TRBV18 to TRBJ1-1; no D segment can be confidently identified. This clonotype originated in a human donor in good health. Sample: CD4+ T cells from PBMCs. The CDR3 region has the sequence CASSSGPNTEAFF. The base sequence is TGTGCCAGCTCCTCCGGTCCGAACACTGAAGCTTTCTTT.